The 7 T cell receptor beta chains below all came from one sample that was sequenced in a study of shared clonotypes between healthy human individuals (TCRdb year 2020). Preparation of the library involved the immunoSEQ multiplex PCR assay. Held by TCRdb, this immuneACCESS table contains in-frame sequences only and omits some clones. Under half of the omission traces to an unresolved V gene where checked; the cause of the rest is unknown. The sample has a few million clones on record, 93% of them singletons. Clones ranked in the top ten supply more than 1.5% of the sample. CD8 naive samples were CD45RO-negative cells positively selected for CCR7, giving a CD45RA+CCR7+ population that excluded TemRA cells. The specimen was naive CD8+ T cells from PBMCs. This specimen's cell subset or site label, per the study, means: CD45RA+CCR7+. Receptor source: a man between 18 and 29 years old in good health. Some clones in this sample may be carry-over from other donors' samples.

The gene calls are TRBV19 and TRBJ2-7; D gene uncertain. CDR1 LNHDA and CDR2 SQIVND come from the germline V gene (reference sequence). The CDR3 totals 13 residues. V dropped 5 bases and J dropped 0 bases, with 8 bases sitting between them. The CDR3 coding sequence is TGTGCCAGTAGTGAAGGGTTCTCCTACGAGCAGTACTTC. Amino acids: CASSEGFSYEQYF.

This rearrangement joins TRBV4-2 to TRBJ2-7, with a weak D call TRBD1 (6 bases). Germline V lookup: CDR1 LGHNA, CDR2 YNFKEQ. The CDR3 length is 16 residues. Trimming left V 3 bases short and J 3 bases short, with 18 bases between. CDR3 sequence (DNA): TGTGCCAGCAGCCAGTCCAGGGGCGATTGGGGCTACGAGCAGTACTTC. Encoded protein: CASSQSRGDWGYEQYF.

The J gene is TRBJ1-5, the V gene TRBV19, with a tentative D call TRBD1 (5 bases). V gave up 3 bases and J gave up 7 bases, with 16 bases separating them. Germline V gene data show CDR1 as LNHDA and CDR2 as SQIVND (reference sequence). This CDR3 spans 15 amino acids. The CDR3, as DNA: TGTGCCAGTAGTATTCCCGGCAGGGTCCAACAGCCCCAGCATTTT. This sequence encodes CASSIPGRVQQPQHF.

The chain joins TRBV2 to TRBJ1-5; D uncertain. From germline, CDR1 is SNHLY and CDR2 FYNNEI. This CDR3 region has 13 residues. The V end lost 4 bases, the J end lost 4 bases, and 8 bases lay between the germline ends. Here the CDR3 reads CASSATLNQPQHF. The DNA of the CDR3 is TGTGCCAGCAGTGCGACCCTAAATCAGCCCCAGCATTTT.

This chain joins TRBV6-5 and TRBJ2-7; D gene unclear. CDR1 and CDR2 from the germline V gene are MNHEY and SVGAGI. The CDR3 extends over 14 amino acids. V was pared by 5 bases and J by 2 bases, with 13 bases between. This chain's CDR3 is CASSVGLSPYEQYF. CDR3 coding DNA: TGTGCCAGCAGTGTGGGCCTAAGTCCCTACGAGCAGTACTTC.

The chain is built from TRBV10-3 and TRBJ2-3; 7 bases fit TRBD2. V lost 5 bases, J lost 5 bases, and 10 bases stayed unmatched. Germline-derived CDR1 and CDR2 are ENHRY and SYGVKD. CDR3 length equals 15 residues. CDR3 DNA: TGTGCCATCAGTCCCCGTGGGGGGGGTGGAGATACGCAGTATTTT. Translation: CAISPRGGGGDTQYF.

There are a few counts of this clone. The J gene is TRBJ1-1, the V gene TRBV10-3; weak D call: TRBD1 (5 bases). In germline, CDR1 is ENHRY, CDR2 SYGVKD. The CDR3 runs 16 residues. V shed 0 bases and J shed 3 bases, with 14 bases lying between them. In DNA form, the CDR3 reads TGTGCCATCAGTGAGTCGCATAGGGGTAGGTACACTGAAGCTTTCTTT. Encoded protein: CAISESHRGRYTEAFF.